The next 2 T cell receptor beta chains were all read from a single sample in a study of PD-1 blockade in classical Hodgkin lymphoma. Clones were read by immunoSEQ multiplex PCR, and TCRdb kept only the in-frame ones, dropping some. Of about 39,000 clones listed, 88% were seen once; the top ten hold about 9.8%. Every patient was affected by relapse after autologous stem cell transplantation, while exposure to brentuximab vedotin was not uniform. The sequencing here drew on peripheral blood mononuclear cells (PBMCs), taken at baseline. Source of these receptors: a human donor with classical Hodgkin lymphoma.

The chain combines TRBV4-2 with TRBJ2-1; the match to TRBD2 covers 9 bases. The length of the CDR3 is 16 residues. Germline V gene lookup returns CDR1 LGHNA and CDR2 YNFKEQ. Trimming cost V 3 bases and J 6 bases; bases outside gene matches: 9. The CDR3 spells CASSQGAGGPSNEQFF. The CDR3 DNA reads TGTGCCAGCAGCCAGGGTGCGGGGGGGCCGAGCAATGAGCAGTTCTTC.

The chain couples TRBV7-9 to TRBJ2-7; D possibly corresponds to TRBD1 (5 bases). The CDR3 spans 13 residues. The ends were cut back, 5 bases at V and 9 bases at J, with 17 bases in the middle. Per germline, CDR1 SEHNR and CDR2 FQNEAQ (reference sequence). As DNA, the CDR3 is TGTGCCAGCAGCCGTACAGGAAACCCAAGGCAGTACTTC. Its protein product is CASSRTGNPRQYF.